This T cell receptor beta chain derives from a study of radiotherapy plus CTLA-4 blockade in lung cancer. V was clipped by 0 bases and J by 7 bases; unmatched bases: 2. The CDR3 extends over 14 amino acids. In germline, CDR1 is PRHDT, CDR2 FYEKMQ (reference sequence). Produced via immunoSEQ multiplex PCR; TCRdb's table is partial and in-frame only. The top ten hold around 10% of the sample, which has 45,000 or so clones, approximately 79% seen once. The specimen was peripheral blood, collected from a patient treated with radiotherapy plus ipilimumab. The chain couples TRBV13 to TRBJ2-2, with 7 bases that match TRBD1. This receptor was identified in a human donor with non-small cell lung cancer who had stable disease on radiotherapy plus ipilimumab. CDR3 sequence (DNA): TGTGCCAGCAGCTTAGGGACAGGGATCGGGGAGCTGTTTTTT. Translated: CASSLGTGIGELFF. The full variable domain, its missing parts supplied by reference TRBV13 and TRBJ2-2, is AAGVIQSPRHLIKEKRETATLKCYPIPRHDTVYWYQQGPGQDPQFLISFYEKMQSDKGSIPDRFSAQQFSDYHSELNMSSLELGDSALYFCASSLGTGIGELFFGEGSRLTVL.